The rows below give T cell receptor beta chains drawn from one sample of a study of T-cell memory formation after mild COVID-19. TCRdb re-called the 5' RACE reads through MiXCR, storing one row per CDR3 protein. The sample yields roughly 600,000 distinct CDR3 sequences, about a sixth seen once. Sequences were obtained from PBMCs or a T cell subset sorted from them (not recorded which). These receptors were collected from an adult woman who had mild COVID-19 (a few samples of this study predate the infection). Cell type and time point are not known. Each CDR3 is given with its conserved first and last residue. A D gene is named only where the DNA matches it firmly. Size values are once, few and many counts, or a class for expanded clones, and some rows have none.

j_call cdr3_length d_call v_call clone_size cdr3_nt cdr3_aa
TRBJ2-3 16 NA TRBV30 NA TGTGCCTGGAGTGTGGGCGGGGGCCAGGGCGCCGATACGCAGTATTTT CAWSVGGGQGADTQYF
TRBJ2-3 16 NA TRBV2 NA TGTGCCAGCAGTGAAGCGGTCGCGGGGCGGGCAGATACGCAGTATTTT CASSEAVAGRADTQYF
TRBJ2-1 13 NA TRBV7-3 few TGTGCCAGCAGCTTAACTCCTGCTGTTGAGCAGTTCTTC CASSLTPAVEQFF
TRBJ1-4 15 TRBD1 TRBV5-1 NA TGCGCCAGCAGCGGATCCGGGGACAGGGCTGAAAAACTGTTTTTT CASSGSGDRAEKLFF
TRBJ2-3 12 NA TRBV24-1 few TGTGCCACCAGTGTGGATCAAGATACGCAGTATTTT CATSVDQDTQYF
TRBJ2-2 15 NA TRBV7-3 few TGTGCCAGCAGCCCTCAGGCGGGTGGAACCGGGGAGCTGTTTTTT CASSPQAGGTGELFF
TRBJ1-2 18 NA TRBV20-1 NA TGCAGTGCCCTGAACCGAGTTGCGGGCCAGGGACGTAACTATGGCTACACCTTC CSALNRVAGQGRNYGYTF
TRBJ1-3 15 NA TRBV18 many TGTGCCAGCTCACCAAATCAGGGTCACGGAAACACCATATATTTT CASSPNQGHGNTIYF
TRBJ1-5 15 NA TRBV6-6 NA TGTGCCAGCAGTTACTATGGGGAGGCTAATCAGCCCCAGCATTTT CASSYYGEANQPQHF
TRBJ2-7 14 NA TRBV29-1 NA TGCAGCGTTGAATCCGAGGGAGACTCCTACGAGCAGTACTTC CSVESEGDSYEQYF
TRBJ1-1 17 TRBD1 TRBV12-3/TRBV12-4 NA TGTGCCAGCAGCTTGCCCGTCGCGGGACAGACGAACACTGAAGCTTTCTTT CASSLPVAGQTNTEAFF
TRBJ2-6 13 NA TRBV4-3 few TGCGCCAGCAAGAGGTCTGGGGCCAACGTCCTGACTTTC CASKRSGANVLTF
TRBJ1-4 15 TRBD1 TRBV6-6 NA TGTGCCAGCAACAAATACAGGGGGTCACGGGAAAAACTGTTTTTT CASNKYRGSREKLFF
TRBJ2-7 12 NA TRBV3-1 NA TGTGCCAGCAGCCAAGTGAGGAGCTACCAGTACTTC CASSQVRSYQYF
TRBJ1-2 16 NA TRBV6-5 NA TGTGCCAGCAGTTACTCGGGGGCGACCAATAACTATGGCTACACCTTC CASSYSGATNNYGYTF
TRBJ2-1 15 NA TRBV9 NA TGTGCCAGCAGCATGCAGGGGGGCCCCTACAATGAGCAGTTCTTC CASSMQGGPYNEQFF
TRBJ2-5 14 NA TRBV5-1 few TGCGCCAGCAGCCAGCACACTAGCCAAGAGACCCAGTACTTC CASSQHTSQETQYF
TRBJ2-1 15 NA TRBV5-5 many TGTGCCAGCAGAGACCGCCTACTAGCTTACAATGAGCAGTTCTTC CASRDRLLAYNEQFF
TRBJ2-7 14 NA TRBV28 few TGTGCCAGCAGTTTATCCTGGGGGCGCTACGAGCAGTACTTC CASSLSWGRYEQYF
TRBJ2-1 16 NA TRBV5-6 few TGTGCCAGCAGGGGGGAGACGGGATGGAGGGACAATGAGCAGTTCTTC CASRGETGWRDNEQFF
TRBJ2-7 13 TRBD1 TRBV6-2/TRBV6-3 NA TGTGCCAGCAGGCCCGGGACAGACTACGAGCAGTACTTC CASRPGTDYEQYF
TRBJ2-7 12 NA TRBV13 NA TGTGCCAGCCGATACTCTAGGGGCGAGCAGTACTTC CASRYSRGEQYF
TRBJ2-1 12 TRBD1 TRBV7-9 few TGTGCCAGCAGCTTAACCGACAGGGTGCAGTTCTTC CASSLTDRVQFF
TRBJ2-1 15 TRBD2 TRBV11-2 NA TGTGCCAGCAGCTTAGCGGCGGGAGCGAAGGATGAGCAGTTCTTC CASSLAAGAKDEQFF
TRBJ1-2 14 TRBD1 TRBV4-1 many TGCGCCAGCAGCCCGGTGACAGGGGAATATGGCTACACCTTC CASSPVTGEYGYTF
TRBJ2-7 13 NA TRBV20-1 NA TGCAGTGCTAGAAAAATAGGGGATACGGGGCAGTACTTC CSARKIGDTGQYF
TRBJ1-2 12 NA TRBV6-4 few TGTGCCAGCAGTGATAACGGACGCGGCTACACCTTC CASSDNGRGYTF
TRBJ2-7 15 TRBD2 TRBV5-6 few TGTGCCAGCAGCGGACTAGCGGTTAGCTCCTACGAGCAGTACTTC CASSGLAVSSYEQYF
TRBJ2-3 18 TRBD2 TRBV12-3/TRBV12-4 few TGTGCCAGCAAAAAGGGGACTAGCGGGAGGATGGGCACAGATACGCAGTATTTT CASKKGTSGRMGTDTQYF
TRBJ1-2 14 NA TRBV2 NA TGTGCCAGCAGTGACTATCCTGCTAACTATGGCTACACCTTC CASSDYPANYGYTF
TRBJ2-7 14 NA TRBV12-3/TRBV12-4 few TGTGCCAGCAGTTCGGACACTTCCCCCTACGAGCAGTACTTC CASSSDTSPYEQYF
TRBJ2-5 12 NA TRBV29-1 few TGCAGCGTCGTAAGGGCCTCCGAGACCCAGTACTTC CSVVRASETQYF
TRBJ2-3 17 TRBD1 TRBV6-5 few TGTGCCAGCAGTCGCACCTTAATCCCACAGGGGCAAGATACGCAGTATTTT CASSRTLIPQGQDTQYF
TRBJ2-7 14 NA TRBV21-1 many TGTGCCAGCAGCAAAGCACGGTGCTCCTACGAGCAGTACTTC CASSKARCSYEQYF
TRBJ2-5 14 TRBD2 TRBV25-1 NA TGTGCCAGCAGTGAATCGGGGGGGAGGGAGACCCAGTACTTC CASSESGGRETQYF
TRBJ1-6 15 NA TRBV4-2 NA TGTGCCAGCAGCCCCTCGGACAGAGATAATTCACCCCTCCACTTT CASSPSDRDNSPLHF
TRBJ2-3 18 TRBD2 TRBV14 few TGTGCCAGCAGCCAAGGGGGGACGACTAGCGGGAGAACAGATACGCAGTATTTT CASSQGGTTSGRTDTQYF
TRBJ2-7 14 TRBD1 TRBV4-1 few TGCGCCAGCAGCCAAAGTCGGGACAGCTACGAGCAGTACTTC CASSQSRDSYEQYF
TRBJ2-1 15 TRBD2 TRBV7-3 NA TGTGCCAGCAGCTTAATGCCGGGGGGGCGCAATGAGCAGTTCTTC CASSLMPGGRNEQFF
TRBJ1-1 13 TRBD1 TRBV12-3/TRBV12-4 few TGTGCCAGCAGTGGGACAGGTTGGACTGAAGCTTTCTTT CASSGTGWTEAFF
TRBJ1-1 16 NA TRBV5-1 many TGCGCCAGCAGCGGGTTGCCCGGGGTGTGGAACACTGAAGCTTTCTTT CASSGLPGVWNTEAFF
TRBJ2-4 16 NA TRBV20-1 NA TGCAGTGCTACTCCTCGGACAGCGCTAGCCAAAAACATTCAGTACTTC CSATPRTALAKNIQYF
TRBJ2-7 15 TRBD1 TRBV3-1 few TGTGCCAGCAGCCATCCCGCAGGGGGCACGTACGAGCAGTACTTC CASSHPAGGTYEQYF
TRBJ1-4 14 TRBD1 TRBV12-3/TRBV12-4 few TGTGCCAGCATGCAGGACAGGGCTAGAGAAAAACTGTTTTTT CASMQDRAREKLFF
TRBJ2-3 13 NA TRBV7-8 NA TGTGCCAGCAGCTTAGAAAAGGGAGATACGCAGTATTTT CASSLEKGDTQYF
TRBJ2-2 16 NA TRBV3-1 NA TGTGCCAGCAGCCAAGTTAGCGGCTCGAGCACCGGGGAGCTGTTTTTT CASSQVSGSSTGELFF
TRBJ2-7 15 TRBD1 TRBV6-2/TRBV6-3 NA TGTGCCAGCAGTTACTGGGGACAGGGGGCGAACGAGCAGTACTTC CASSYWGQGANEQYF
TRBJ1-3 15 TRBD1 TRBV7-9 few TGTGCCAGCAGCGGATGGGACAGGGCTGGAAACACCATATATTTT CASSGWDRAGNTIYF
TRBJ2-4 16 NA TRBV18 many TGTGCCAGCTCACCGGAGCGGGGACAAGCCAAAAACATTCAGTACTTC CASSPERGQAKNIQYF
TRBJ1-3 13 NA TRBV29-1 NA TGCAGCGTTGATTCCGCGTCTGGAAACACCATATATTTT CSVDSASGNTIYF
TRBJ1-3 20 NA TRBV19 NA TGTGCCAGTAGCAGACCCTGGGATGCTCATGGTGGCAGCTCTGGAAACACCATATATTTT CASSRPWDAHGGSSGNTIYF
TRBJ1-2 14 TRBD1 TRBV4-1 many TGCGCCAGCAGCCTCCTGGACAGGGGGCGCGGCTACACCTTC CASSLLDRGRGYTF
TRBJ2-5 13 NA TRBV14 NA TGTGCCAGCAGCCAAGTCGTATTGGAGACCCAGTACTTC CASSQVVLETQYF
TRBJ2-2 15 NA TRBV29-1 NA TGCAGCGTTGAAGGTCTCGGCAGGGGGGCCGGGGAGCTGTTTTTT CSVEGLGRGAGELFF
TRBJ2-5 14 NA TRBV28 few TGTGCCAGCAGTTCCCTCAGAGTCCAAGAGACCCAGTACTTC CASSSLRVQETQYF
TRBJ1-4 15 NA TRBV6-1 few TGTGCCAGCAGTGATGGGCAGACAAGAAATGAAAAACTGTTTTTT CASSDGQTRNEKLFF
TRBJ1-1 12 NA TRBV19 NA TGTGCCAGTAGCCCACAGAGCACTGAAGCTTTCTTT CASSPQSTEAFF
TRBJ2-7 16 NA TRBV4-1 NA TGCGCCAGCAGCCAAGTAGGAGGGGGTCGAGGGAACGAGCAGTACTTC CASSQVGGGRGNEQYF
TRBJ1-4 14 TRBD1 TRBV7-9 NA TGTGCCAGCAGCAACGGACAGGGCTACGGAAAACTGTTTTTT CASSNGQGYGKLFF
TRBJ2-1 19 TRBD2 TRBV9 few TGTGCCAGCAGCGTAGTGGGGACTAGCGGGAGGAACCGGGGTAATGAGCAGTTCTTC CASSVVGTSGRNRGNEQFF